A single sample is the source of the 6 T cell receptor beta chains below, sequenced in a study of graft-versus-host responses after intestinal transplantation. TCRdb keeps only in-frame clones here, not all; method: immunoSEQ multiplex PCR. The profile shows under 20,000 clones, approximately 89% of them singletons. The sample here was PBMCs, taken just over 230 days after intestinal transplant. These TCRs come from a human patient who received an intestinal transplant, so some T cells may come from the graft donor.

Worth noting for this clone: The junction and the germline gene differ at one end; a read error may be behind it. This sequence joins TRBV13 and TRBJ2-1, with D possibly matching TRBD2 (5 bases). Germline CDR1 is PRHDT and CDR2 is FYEKMQ (reference sequence). The CDR3 is 16 residues long. The CDR3 DNA follows: TGTGCCAGCAGCTTGACCGGTGGGAGCTCCTACAATGGGCAGTTCTTC. The encoded protein is CASSLTGGSSYNGQFF.

The J gene is TRBJ2-2, the V gene TRBV19; 10 bases fit TRBD1. Germline-derived CDR1 and CDR2 are LNHDA and SQIVND (reference sequence). This CDR3 is 14 amino acids long. The J segment lost 7 bases and the V segment lost 6 bases, leaving 5 bases of the junction unmatched. The CDR3 sequence: CASSDRGRDGELFF. The CDR3 DNA sequence: TGTGCCAGTAGCGACAGGGGGCGCGACGGGGAGCTGTTTTTT. The full variable domain, rest sourced from reference TRBV19 and TRBJ2-2, is DGGITQSPKYLFRKEGQNVTLSCEQNLNHDAMYWYRQDPGQGLRLIYYSQIVNDFQKGDIAEGYSVSREKKESFPLTVTSAQKNPTAFYLCASSDRGRDGELFFGEGSRLTVL.

The V and J genes are TRBV6-4 and TRBJ2-3; a possible D gene is TRBD2 (6 bases). Trimming took off 9 bases at V and 1 base at J, with 14 bases between the two ends. The CDR3 has 14 residues. CDR1 MRHNA and CDR2 SNTAGT come from the germline V gene. As DNA, the CDR3 is TGTGCCAGTAGCCTCTCGGGAGGCACAGATACGCAGTATTTT. It codes for CASSLSGGTDTQYF.

This chain links TRBV7-9 with TRBJ1-4; unclear D gene. Germline V gives CDR1 SEHNR, CDR2 FQNEAQ (reference sequence). This CDR3 has 15 amino acids. Trimming stripped 5 bases from V and 2 bases from J, with 12 bases between. CDR3 region: CASSARGGTNEKLFF. In DNA form, the CDR3 reads TGTGCCAGCAGCGCTCGAGGCGGGACTAATGAAAAACTGTTTTTT.

The chain uses TRBV18 and TRBJ2-5; 7 bases match TRBD1. Germline values: CDR1 KGHSH, CDR2 LQKENI. The trim removed 3 bases at V and 2 bases at J, leaving 9 bases unmatched. This CDR3 is 16 amino acids long. The CDR3 coding sequence is TGTGCCAGCTCACCTTCGACAGGGTCCTTTCAAGAGACCCAGTACTTC. Translated: CASSPSTGSFQETQYF.

The chain recombines TRBV2 with TRBJ1-2; 7 bases are a match to TRBD1. The trim removed 3 bases at V and 2 bases at J, leaving 3 bases unmatched. Germline V CDR1 and CDR2: SNHLY, FYNNEI. This CDR3 comprises 14 residues. The CDR3 sequence is CASSEIGGNYGYTF. The CDR3, as DNA: TGTGCCAGCAGTGAGATAGGGGGCAACTATGGCTACACCTTC.